These 32 T cell receptor beta chains came from one sample sequenced in a study of cytomegalovirus exposure and HLA in healthy donors (dated by TCRdb to about 2017). The library was obtained by the immunoSEQ multiplex PCR assay. For the multiplex PCR, a mixture combining 60 forward primers for TCR Vbeta segments and 13 reverse primers for TCR Jbeta segments was used. TCRdb holds this immuneACCESS table with in-frame rearrangements only. Some clones are missing; in checked studies, unresolved V genes explain under half, and the rest has no known cause. The sample table holds over 45,000 clones, of which 81% were seen once. Over 2% of the sample is taken by the ten largest. Sequenced material: PBMCs. Source of these receptors: a boy younger than 18 in good health and CMV-seropositive.

This rearrangement joins TRBV6-5 to TRBJ1-4; D is ambiguous. This CDR3 is 15 amino acids long. Germline-derived CDR1 and CDR2 are MNHEY and SVGAGI. The V end was cut by 0 bases, the J end by 7 bases, with 12 bases between. CDR3 protein: CASSYSRGGFEKLFF. CDR3 bases: TGTGCCAGCAGTTACTCGAGAGGAGGGTTTGAAAAACTGTTTTTT.

The rearrangement joins TRBV19 to TRBJ2-1, with 13 bases identical to TRBD2. Germline-derived CDR1 and CDR2 are LNHDA and SQIVND (reference sequence). The V gene end was trimmed by 0 bases and the J gene end by 8 bases; junction bases not matched to a gene: 10. There are 18 residues in the CDR3. In DNA, the CDR3 is TGTGCCAGTAGTATAGACGGGACTAGCGGGGCAGTATATGATGAGCAGTTCTTC. Protein: CASSIDGTSGAVYDEQFF.

The chain has TRBV18 and TRBJ1-2, with D possibly matching TRBD1 (5 bases). Trimming shortened V by 10 bases and J by 4 bases, and 13 bases separated the two germline ends. The CDR3 is 12 amino acids. Germline V gene data show CDR1 as KGHSH and CDR2 as LQKENI. CDR3 in DNA: TGTGCCACTTCTCAGGGATTCTATGGCTACACCTTC. Protein product: CATSQGFYGYTF.

V usage is TRBV27 and J usage is TRBJ1-5; possible D gene TRBD1, 5 bases. This CDR3 region has 15 residues. Deletions cut 2 bases from V and 4 bases from J, with 12 bases between. Germline loops: CDR1 MNHEY, CDR2 SMNVEV (reference sequence). CDR3 DNA: TGTGCCAGCAGTTTAACAGGCCACCCAAATCAGCCCCAGCATTTT. Amino acid sequence: CASSLTGHPNQPQHF.

The chain employs TRBV6-1 and TRBJ2-7; D perhaps matches TRBD1 (6 bases). This CDR3 is 14 amino acids long. Trimming pared 4 bases from V and 2 bases from J, leaving 12 bases between. Germline CDR1 MNHNS, CDR2 SASEGT. For the CDR3, the DNA is TGTGCCAGCAGTGGGCAGGACAGAGCCTACGAGCAGTACTTC. Translating gives CASSGQDRAYEQYF.

This clone has a single count. Other DNA sequences of this sample code for an identical CDR3. V usage is TRBV6-5 and J usage is TRBJ1-5; TRBD1 aligns across 7 bases. Trimming cost V 5 bases and J 4 bases; bases outside gene matches: 2. The CDR3 runs to 13 residues. Looked up from germline, CDR1 is MNHEY and CDR2 is SVGAGI. The CDR3 nucleotides read TGTGCCAGCAGTCGGGACAGAAATCAGCCCCAGCATTTT. Translated: CASSRDRNQPQHF.

This chain links TRBV7-9 with TRBJ1-1; D gene uncertain. Trimming took 1 base from V and 9 from J, leaving 18 bases between them. Germline-derived CDR1 and CDR2 are SEHNR and FQNEAQ (reference sequence). This CDR3 region has 15 residues. DNA of the CDR3: TGTGCCAGCAGCTTAGGGAATCTACCAGCGCTCAAAGCTTTCTTT. It specifies CASSLGNLPALKAFF.

The chain is built from TRBV11-3 and TRBJ2-1; D is unresolved. This CDR3 region has 12 residues. Trimming shortened V by 1 base and J by 6 bases, and 4 bases separated the two germline ends. Germline CDR1 SGHNT, CDR2 YENEEA. The CDR3 nucleotides are TGTGCCAGCAGCTTAGTCCGCAATGAGCAGTTCTTC. This translates into CASSLVRNEQFF.

The rearrangement uses TRBV6-1 and TRBJ2-3, with D possibly being TRBD1 (5 bases). From germline, CDR1 is MNHNS and CDR2 SASEGT. This CDR3 has 12 residues. Trimming shortened V by 8 bases and J by 5 bases, and 11 bases separated the two germline ends. CDR3 bases: TGTGCCAGCTCCAGGGCTGAAGATACGCAGTATTTT. Its protein product is CASSRAEDTQYF.

The chain couples TRBV2 to TRBJ2-1, with 12 bases matching TRBD2. Unmatched junction bases numbered 4, after V lost 4 bases and J lost 0 bases. The CDR3 contains 17 residues. Germline values: CDR1 SNHLY, CDR2 FYNNEI. CDR3 coding DNA: TGTGCCAGCAGTGGGACTAGCGGGGATAGCTCCTACAATGAGCAGTTCTTC. It encodes CASSGTSGDSSYNEQFF.

This clone was counted between two and nine times. The genes are TRBV10-1 and TRBJ2-5, with D uncertain. The CDR3 length is 12 residues. Germline V gene lookup returns CDR1 WNHNN and CDR2 SYGVQD (reference sequence). Trimming shortened V by 5 bases and J by 5 bases, and 9 bases separated the two germline ends. This CDR3 is CASSQNGETQYF. The DNA of the CDR3 is TGCGCCAGCAGTCAGAACGGGGAGACCCAGTACTTC.

The genes are TRBV7-9 and TRBJ2-7, with D possibly TRBD1 on 6 matching bases. The V end was cut by 5 bases, the J end by 2 bases, with 19 bases between. CDR3 size: 16 residues. Germline V gene data show CDR1 as SEHNR and CDR2 as FQNEAQ (reference sequence). The CDR3 sequence is CASSPLVSGTPYEQYF. The CDR3 DNA is TGTGCCAGCAGCCCACTCGTCTCCGGGACACCCTACGAGCAGTACTTC.

For the CDR3, the DNA is TGTGCCAGCAGCTTAGCGCGGCCCTACGAGCAGTACTTC. Amino acids: CASSLARPYEQYF. V usage is TRBV7-6 and J usage is TRBJ2-7; D gene unclear. CDR3 length equals 13 residues. From germline, CDR1 is SGHVS and CDR2 FNYEAQ. The V and J ends lost 0 bases and 2 bases respectively, with 5 bases between them.

The chain has TRBV7-9 and TRBJ2-5; D is perhaps TRBD2 (7 bases). Germline lookup yields CDR1 SEHNR and CDR2 FQNEAQ (reference sequence). The CDR3 is 14 amino acids. V lost 1 base and J lost 5, with 11 bases in between. CDR3 in amino acids: CASSLGRGGETQYF. As DNA, the CDR3 is TGTGCCAGCAGCTTAGGAAGGGGGGGGGAGACCCAGTACTTC.

A remark on this clone: Germline is not matched at one junction end, which may reflect a read error. The chain uses TRBV7-9 and TRBJ1-1; no clear D gene. Germline V gene lookup returns CDR1 SEHNR and CDR2 FQNEAQ (reference sequence). This CDR3 spans 8 amino acids. The CDR3 sequence is CSSPFAFF. CDR3 nucleotides: TGTTCCAGCCCGTTCGCTTTCTTT.

This sequence joins TRBV19 and TRBJ2-7, with TRBD1 matching 8 bases. The CDR3 is made up of 13 amino acids. CDR1 is LNHDA, CDR2 SQIVND, per germline (reference sequence). Trimming took 3 bases from V and 3 from J; bases not matched to a gene: 1. CDR3: CASSMGQVYEQYF. CDR3 DNA: TGTGCCAGTAGTATGGGACAGGTCTACGAGCAGTACTTC.

The DNA of the CDR3 is TGTGCCAGCCGGCGGCAGGGGACAGAGACCCAGTACTTC. Protein: CASRRQGTETQYF. V and J are TRBV6-1 and TRBJ2-5, with a possible D match to TRBD1 (6 bases). The germline V and J ends were trimmed by 8 bases and 4 bases, with 14 bases remaining between them. This CDR3 region has 13 residues. Germline values: CDR1 MNHNS, CDR2 SASEGT.

The rearrangement uses TRBV9 and TRBJ1-3, with D perhaps matching TRBD1 (6 bases). The V end lost 4 bases, the J end lost 1 base, and 9 bases lay between the germline ends. The CDR3 spans 14 residues. Germline V gene data show CDR1 as SGDLS and CDR2 as YYNGEE. The CDR3 is CASSYTGSGNTIYF. The CDR3 DNA reads TGTGCCAGCAGCTATACAGGGTCTGGAAACACCATATATTTT. Together with reference TRBV9 and TRBJ1-3, the CDR3 gives the full variable domain: DSGVTQTPKHLITATGQRVTLRCSPRSGDLSVYWYQQSLDQGLQFLIQYYNGEERAKGNILERFSAQQFPDLHSELNLSSLELGDSALYFCASSYTGSGNTIYFGEGSWLTVV.

This clone was seen a few times. The chain joins TRBV13 to TRBJ1-3; 9 nucleotides line up with TRBD1. CDR3 length: 15 residues. Trimming cost V 6 bases and J 5 bases; bases outside gene matches: 8. Germline CDR1 is PRHDT and CDR2 is FYEKMQ (reference sequence). CDR3 amino acids: CASRDYRGHRNTIYF. CDR3 coding DNA: TGTGCCAGCAGGGACTACAGGGGGCATAGAAACACCATATATTTT. The variable domain in full, with the rest retrieved from reference TRBV13 and TRBJ1-3, is AAGVIQSPRHLIKEKRETATLKCYPIPRHDTVYWYQQGPGQDPQFLISFYEKMQSDKGSIPDRFSAQQFSDYHSELNMSSLELGDSALYFCASRDYRGHRNTIYFGEGSWLTVV.

This clone was seen once. The chain is built from TRBV25-1 and TRBJ2-5, with a tentative D call TRBD1 (5 bases). Germline CDR1 and CDR2: MGHDK and SYGVNS. The CDR3 is made up of 13 amino acids. The ends were cut back, 2 bases at V and 5 bases at J, with 9 bases in the middle. The CDR3 loop reads CASSETRVETQYF. The CDR3 DNA follows: TGTGCCAGCAGTGAAACCAGGGTGGAGACCCAGTACTTC.

The J gene is TRBJ2-5, the V gene TRBV11-1, with 8 nucleotides matching TRBD2. V gave up 5 bases and J gave up 5 bases; unmatched junction bases: 13. The CDR3 loop spans 16 amino acids. The V gene's germline CDR1 is SGHAT and CDR2 FQDESV (reference sequence). This chain's CDR3 is CASSRIPGLGQETQYF. The CDR3 DNA reads as TGTGCCAGCAGCCGAATCCCGGGACTAGGGCAGGAGACCCAGTACTTC.

The chain joins TRBV11-2 to TRBJ2-3, with D possibly being TRBD1 (6 bases). Germline CDR1 is SGHAT and CDR2 is FQNNGV. Between the trimmed V and J ends, which lost 5 bases and 8 bases, there was a span of 17 bases. CDR3 length: 14 amino acids. The CDR3 DNA is TGTGCCAGCAGCCCTAGCCCCAGGGGACGTACGCAGTATTTT. It translates to CASSPSPRGRTQYF.

The rearrangement uses TRBV18 and TRBJ2-5; possibly TRBD1 for D (6 bases). The J call is in doubt because the DNA end fits TRBJ2-7 better. Germline CDR1 reads KGHSH; CDR2 reads LQKENI. The CDR3 has 14 residues. The CDR3 DNA reads TGTGCCAGCTCATCACAGGGAGAACTTTACGAGCAGTACTTC. This encodes CASSSQGELYEQYF.

CDR3 residues: CATPGVGAGELFF. The CDR3 DNA is TGTGCCACTCCAGGGGTAGGGGCCGGGGAGCTGTTTTTT. This sequence joins TRBV2 and TRBJ2-2; tentative D call: TRBD1 (6 bases). Germline lookup yields CDR1 SNHLY and CDR2 FYNNEI. Trimming removed 10 bases from V and 6 bases from J, with 15 bases in between. The CDR3 totals 13 residues.

The J gene is TRBJ1-4, the V gene TRBV29-1, with D possibly matching TRBD1 (5 bases). Germline loops: CDR1 SQVTM, CDR2 ANQGSEA. CDR3 length equals 11 residues. The V end was cut by 6 bases, the J end by 13 bases, with 15 bases between. The CDR3 nucleotides read TGCAGCGTCGCTGGTAGGGGTGGACTGTTTTTT. Its translation is CSVAGRGGLFF.

This clone came up once. One end of the junction is discordant with germline, which a read error may explain. The V and J genes are TRBV2 and TRBJ2-7; tentatively, D is TRBD2 (5 bases). Germline CDR1 reads SNHLY; CDR2 reads FYNNEI. The CDR3 consists of 14 residues. CDR3 DNA sequence: TGTGCCAGCAGTTGGGAGCCCAATTCCTACGAGCAGTGCTTC. Its protein is CASSWEPNSYEQCF. The full variable domain, rest sourced from reference TRBV2 and TRBJ2-7, is EPEVTQTPSHQVTQMGQEVILRCVPISNHLYFYWYRQILGQKVEFLVSFYNNEISEKSEIFDDQFSVERPDGSNFTLKIRSTKLEDSAMYFCASSWEPNSYEQCFGPGTRLTVT.

With regard to this clone: Other DNA sequences in the sample encode the same CDR3. The CDR3 here is CASSIHGTGASNQPQHF. The CDR3 nucleotides read TGTGCCAGTAGTATACACGGGACAGGGGCTAGCAATCAGCCCCAGCATTTT. V and J are TRBV19 and TRBJ1-5; 10 bases fit TRBD1. Germline loops: CDR1 LNHDA, CDR2 SQIVND (reference sequence). The CDR3 is 17 amino acids. Trimming cost V 2 bases and J 0 bases; bases outside gene matches: 4.

This chain joins TRBV13 and TRBJ1-2; a possible D gene is TRBD1 (6 bases). Trimming removed 5 bases at V and 5 bases at J, with 12 bases between. Germline V gives CDR1 PRHDT, CDR2 FYEKMQ (reference sequence). The CDR3 length is 13 residues. The CDR3 DNA follows: TGTGCCAGCAGCCCCCGACAGGCTTATGGCTACACCTTC. As protein: CASSPRQAYGYTF.

In its sample, this clone was seen a few times. J is TRBJ1-2 and V is TRBV25-1; possible D gene TRBD1, 5 bases. The CDR3 totals 17 residues. Trimming removed 2 bases from V and 4 bases from J, with 20 bases in between. Germline V gene lookup returns CDR1 MGHDK and CDR2 SYGVNS. The CDR3 sequence: CASSEIVVTENRYGYTF. CDR3 in DNA: TGTGCCAGCAGTGAAATCGTTGTGACAGAAAATCGCTATGGCTACACCTTC.

This chain connects TRBV6-1 to TRBJ2-7, with D maybe TRBD1 (6 bases). The V and J ends lost 5 bases and 3 bases respectively, with 11 bases between them. This CDR3 spans 13 amino acids. The germline CDR1 and CDR2 sequences are MNHNS and SASEGT. CDR3 sequence reads: CASSTEDSYEQYF. In nucleotides, the CDR3 is TGTGCCAGCAGTACCGAGGACAGCTACGAGCAGTACTTC.

The chain combines TRBV6-1 with TRBJ1-1, with D perhaps TRBD1 (5 bases). The CDR3 contains 14 residues. Germline CDR1 MNHNS, CDR2 SASEGT. V lost 6 bases and J lost 5, with 16 bases in between. The CDR3 loop is CASRLQGVGTEAFF. The DNA for the CDR3 is TGTGCCAGCAGACTTCAGGGTGTGGGGACTGAAGCTTTCTTT.

With regard to this clone: A junction end diverges from the germline sequence, so it may reflect a read error. The V gene is TRBV7-7, the J gene TRBJ2-3; 7 nucleotides match TRBD1. This CDR3 has 15 amino acids. CDR1 is SSHAT and CDR2 is FNYEAQ in the germline V gene (reference sequence). As DNA, the CDR3 is TGTGCTAGCAGCTTAGAGACAGGGCCCACAGATACGCAGTATTTT. As protein: CASSLETGPTDTQYF.